This T cell receptor (beta chain) was recovered during a study of shared clonotypes between healthy human individuals. Regarding the study as a whole: Only blood was sampled, and tissue TCR repertoires likely differ from blood ones.

Authors' processing steps: Junction-only sequences without quality scores came from ImmunoSEQ, so filtering differed. Profiling relied on immunoSEQ multiplex PCR, and the TCRdb table lists in-frame clones only, not all of them. V, J and clone size are taken as reported in that table, and D and trimming were inferred from the DNA itself. This table holds around 500,000 clones, about 72% found once. In this sample, this clone turned up a few times. Its target is not known. The specimen was PBMCs. The receptor comes from a woman aged 40 to 50 in good health. Some clones in this sample may be carry-over from other donors' samples.

DNA for the CDR3: TGTGCCAGCAGCCGACAGGGGGGTTCCTACAATGAGCAGTTCTTC. The encoded protein is CASSRQGGSYNEQFF. The chain is built from TRBV11-2 and TRBJ2-1; TRBD1 matches 9 bases. J was trimmed by 1 base and V by 5 bases; bases with no gene match: 3. The CDR3 covers 15 residues. CDR1 and CDR2 (germline): SGHAT, FQNNGV.